This TCR beta chain was identified during a study of CD8 T cells in ankylosing spondylitis. TCRdb reanalysed the 5' RACE reads using MiXCR and keeps one entry per CDR3 protein. The table records hundreds of thousands of distinct CDR3 sequences, approximately 12% of them present only once. Germline V CDR1 and CDR2: SGHKS, YYEKEE (reference sequence). This CDR3 region has 15 residues. V was clipped by 0 bases and J by 4 bases, with 11 bases between them. A few counts support this clonotype. What it recognizes is unknown. Regarding the study as a whole: Ankylosing spondylitis blood appeared to be characterized by a TCR beta motif of about eight highly homologous variants.

The gene calls are TRBV5-5 and TRBJ1-5; D gene uncertain. Sequences were obtained from blood, either unsorted or a sorted T cell fraction (not recorded which). The receptor was isolated from a male donor with ankylosing spondylitis. The CDR3: CASSLGLLLNQPQHF. CDR3 nucleotides: TGTGCCAGCAGCTTGGGTCTACTTCTTAATCAGCCCCAGCATTTT.